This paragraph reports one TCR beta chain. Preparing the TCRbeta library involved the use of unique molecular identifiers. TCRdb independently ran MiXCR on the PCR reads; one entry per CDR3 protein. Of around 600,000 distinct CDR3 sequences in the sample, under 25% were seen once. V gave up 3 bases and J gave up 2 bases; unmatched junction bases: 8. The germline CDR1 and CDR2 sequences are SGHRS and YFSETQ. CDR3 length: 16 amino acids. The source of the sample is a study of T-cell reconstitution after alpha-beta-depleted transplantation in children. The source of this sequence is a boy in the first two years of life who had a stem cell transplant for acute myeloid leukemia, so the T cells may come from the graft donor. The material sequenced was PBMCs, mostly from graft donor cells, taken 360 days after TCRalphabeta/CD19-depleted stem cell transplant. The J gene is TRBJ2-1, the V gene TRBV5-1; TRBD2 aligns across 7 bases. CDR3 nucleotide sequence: TGCGCCAGCAGCTGGGAGCCTAGCGGTGCCTACAATGAGCAGTTCTTC. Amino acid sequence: CASSWEPSGAYNEQFF.